The sequence of this T cell receptor beta chain was determined in a study of technical replicates of blood from a handful of donors (dated by TCRdb to 2016 to 2017). The library was built by means of the immunoSEQ multiplex PCR assay. The clones in this table, taken by TCRdb from immuneACCESS, are in-frame only. Not every clone is retained; where verified, under half of the shortfall comes from an unresolved V gene, and the cause of the rest is unknown. The sample has tens of thousands of clones on record, about 96% of them singletons. Approximately 0.2% of the sample is in the top ten clones. CDR1 and CDR2 are read off the germline V gene as SGHAT and FQNNGV. Trimming accounts for 0 bases at V and 0 bases at J, while the number of junction bases matched to no gene is 5. The CDR3 sequence holds 17 residues, the cysteine and phenylalanine included. The retained sequence is limited to the CDR3, 51 bases, with the frame set at the first base.

This clone was counted a single time. Its antigen has not been determined. Base quality data are lacking; no much larger clone is found one base away. The source material was T cells isolated from PBMCs. This clonotype was obtained from a human donor in good health. Recombination connected TRBV11-2 to TRBJ2-3, with 8 central nucleotides matching TRBD2. The CDR3 reads CASSLDQLAASTDTQYF. The nucleotide sequence is TGTGCCAGCAGCTTAGATCAACTAGCGGCTAGCACAGATACGCAGTATTTT.